The rows below give T cell receptor beta chains drawn from one sample of a study of blood T cell repertoires in COVID-19. TCRdb keeps only in-frame clones here, not all; method: immunoSEQ multiplex PCR. The sample has about 70,000 clones; 83% are singletons. The specimen sequenced was peripheral blood. These receptors came from a man aged 30 to 45 with COVID-19, enrolled during active disease. The CDR3 runs from the conserved cysteine through the conserved F or W. A D gene is named only where the DNA matches it firmly. Some rows have no size entry. The others give once, few or many, or a class for an expanded clone.

>TRBJ1-5|TRBV2|-|-
TGTGCCAGCAGCGTCGACAGGTTCAGTCAGCCCCAGCATTTT
CASSVDRFSQPQHF
>TRBJ2-7|TRBV6-5|-|TRBD1
TGTGCCAGCAAGGCCTCGGGACAGGGCTACGAGCAGTACTTC
CASKASGQGYEQYF
>TRBJ2-7|TRBV13|once|TRBD2
TGTGCCAGCAGCGCGGGACTAGCGGGAGATCGGGCAGTATACGAGCAGTACTTC
CASSAGLAGDRAVYEQYF
>TRBJ2-1|TRBV4-2|once|-
TGTGCCAGCAGCTTCGACCGGGACAACTACAATGAGCAGTTCTTC
CASSFDRDNYNEQFF
>TRBJ2-3|TRBV9|-|TRBD1
TGTGCCAGCAGCCTCTCCGGGACAGAAAGTGCGTATTTT
CASSLSGTESAYF
>TRBJ2-1|TRBV29-1|-|-
TGCAGCGCCTCTACTAGCTGGATCTACAATGAGCAGTTCTTC
CSASTSWIYNEQFF
>TRBJ1-5|TRBV10-2|few|-
TGCGCCAGCAGCTCAGGGTTGGCGCAGCCCCAGCATTTT
CASSSGLAQPQHF
>TRBJ2-1|TRBV6-2/TRBV6-3|-|TRBD1
TGTGCCAGCAGTTCGACAGGGGAGCAGTTCTTC
CASSSTGEQFF
>TRBJ1-3|TRBV30|-|-
TGTGCCTGGAGTGTGCAGGGCACCATATATTTT
CAWSVQGTIYF
>TRBJ1-1|TRBV5-6|-|TRBD1
TGTGCCAGCAGCTATGGACAGGGGGCAGTCAGGGCTGAAGCTTTCTTT
CASSYGQGAVRAEAFF
>TRBJ1-2|TRBV27|-|TRBD1
TGTGCCAGCAGTTTATCCGGGACAGGGCTGACGAGCTACACCTTC
CASSLSGTGLTSYTF
>TRBJ1-1|TRBV11-3|-|TRBD1
TGTGCCAGCAGCTTAGGGACAGGGAGTCACACTGAAGCTTTCTTT
CASSLGTGSHTEAFF
>TRBJ2-2|TRBV19|-|-
TGTGCCAGTAGTATAGAGGGACATCGGAACACCGGGGAGCTGTTTTTT
CASSIEGHRNTGELFF
>TRBJ2-5|TRBV9|-|TRBD1
TGTGCCAGCAGCACCCAGGGGGCGTTAGATCAAGAGACCCAGTACTTC
CASSTQGALDQETQYF
>TRBJ2-5|TRBV2|-|-
TGTGCCAGTAACAGGGAAGAGACCCAGTACTTC
CASNREETQYF
>TRBJ1-2|TRBV27|-|-
TGTGCCAGCAGCCTTACAGCAAACTATGGCTACACCTTC
CASSLTANYGYTF